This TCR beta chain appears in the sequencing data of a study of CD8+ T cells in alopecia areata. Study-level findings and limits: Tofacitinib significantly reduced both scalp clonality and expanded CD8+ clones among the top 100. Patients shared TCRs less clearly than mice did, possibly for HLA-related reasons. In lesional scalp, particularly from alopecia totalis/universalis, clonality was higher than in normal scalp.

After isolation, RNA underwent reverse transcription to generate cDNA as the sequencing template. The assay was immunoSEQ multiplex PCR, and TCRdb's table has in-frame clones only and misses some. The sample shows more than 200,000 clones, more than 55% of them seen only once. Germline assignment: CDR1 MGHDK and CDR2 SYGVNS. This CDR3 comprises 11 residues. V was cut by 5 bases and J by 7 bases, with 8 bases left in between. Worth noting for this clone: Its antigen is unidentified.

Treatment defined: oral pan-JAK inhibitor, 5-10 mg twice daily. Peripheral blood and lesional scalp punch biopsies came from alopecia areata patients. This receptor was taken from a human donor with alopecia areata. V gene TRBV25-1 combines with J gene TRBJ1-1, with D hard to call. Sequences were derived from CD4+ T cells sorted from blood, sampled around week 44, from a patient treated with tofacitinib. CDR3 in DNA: TGTGCCAGCAGTATCCAGCGTGAAGCTTTCTTT. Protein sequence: CASSIQREAFF.